One sample yielded the 9 T cell receptor beta chains listed below, sequenced in a study of response to subunit inactivated influenza vaccine. One entry per CDR3 protein, called by TCRdb with MiXCR from the RT-PCR reads. The sample holds 250,000 to 350,000 distinct CDR3 sequences, about 20% seen once. The specimen comprised PBMCs from blood, sampled 21 months after vaccination. These receptors were collected from a man aged 45-69 years who received an inactivated influenza vaccine.

This clonotype was counted many times. This chain uses TRBV5-1 with TRBJ2-2; D uncertain. There are 14 residues in the CDR3. With 4 bases removed from V and 1 base from J, the gap between germline ends came to 8 bases. CDR1 and CDR2 (germline): SGHRS, YFSETQ. The CDR3 bases are TGCGCCAGCAGCCCCCCGGGGAACACCGGGGAGCTGTTTTTT. The encoded protein is CASSPPGNTGELFF.

This clonotype was observed a handful of times. The chain couples TRBV7-8 to TRBJ2-2; TRBD2 agrees at 9 bases. CDR1 is SGHVS, CDR2 FQNEAQ, per germline. The J segment lost 5 bases and the V segment lost 1 base, leaving 5 bases of the junction unmatched. The CDR3 length is 16 residues. This CDR3 reads CASSLGSSGRTGELFF. The CDR3 bases are TGTGCCAGCAGCTTAGGGAGTAGCGGGAGAACCGGGGAGCTGTTTTTT. Variable domain in full (rest from reference TRBV7-8 and TRBJ2-2): GAGVSQSPRYKVAKRGQDVALRCDPISGHVSLFWYQQALGQGPEFLTYFQNEAQLDKSGLPSDRFFAERPEGSVSTLKIQRTQQEDSAVYLCASSLGSSGRTGELFFGEGSRLTVL.

The chain joins TRBV3-1 to TRBJ2-7, with 8 positions matching TRBD1. CDR3 length equals 15 residues. The germline V gene encodes CDR1 LGHDT and CDR2 YNNKEL (reference sequence). V shed 5 bases and J 2 bases; nucleotides not matched to a gene: 8. The CDR3 protein is CASSLGTGWTYEQYF. CDR3 DNA sequence: TGTGCCAGCAGCTTGGGGACAGGTTGGACCTACGAGCAGTACTTC.

The rearrangement uses TRBV20-1 and TRBJ1-6; D unclear. Trimming removed 0 bases at V and 15 bases at J, with 9 bases between. This CDR3 comprises 11 residues. Germline V gene sequence: CDR1 DFQATT, CDR2 SNEGSKA (reference sequence). The CDR3 region has the DNA TGCAGTGCTAGAGATCAGCCCCTCCTCCACTTT. Translated, it gives CSARDQPLLHF.

This chain connects TRBV5-1 to TRBJ2-5; the D is unclear. The CDR3 has 14 amino acids. Germline CDR1 reads SGHRS; CDR2 reads YFSETQ. V lost 1 base, J lost 1 base, and 8 bases lay in between. CDR3 sequence (DNA): TGCGCCAGCAGCTTGAGAGGTCTCCAAGAGACCCAGTACTTC. This gives the protein CASSLRGLQETQYF.

The chain carries TRBV4-3 and TRBJ1-6; no reliable D call. Germline values: CDR1 LGHNA, CDR2 YSLEER. The CDR3 totals 18 residues. Deletions cut 3 bases from V and 2 bases from J, with 17 bases between. The CDR3 nucleotides read TGCGCCAGCAGCCAGCAAGCCCTTAGGGCAGCCTATAATTCACCCCTCCACTTT. Amino acid sequence: CASSQQALRAAYNSPLHF.

The genes are TRBV4-2 and TRBJ1-3, with 7 bases aligning to TRBD1. V lost 2 bases, J lost 6 bases, and 7 bases stayed unmatched. CDR1 and CDR2 from the germline V gene are LGHNA and YNFKEQ. The CDR3 loop spans 15 amino acids. CDR3 region: CASSQLGQSANTIYF. The CDR3 nucleotides are TGTGCCAGCAGCCAACTGGGACAGTCGGCAAACACCATATATTTT.

The CDR3 sequence: CAISTGGVGNQPQHF. DNA of the CDR3: TGTGCCATCAGTACAGGGGGCGTTGGGAATCAGCCCCAGCATTTT. V and J are TRBV10-3 and TRBJ1-5; 9 bases fit TRBD1. The CDR3 runs to 15 residues. CDR1 and CDR2 from the germline V gene are ENHRY and SYGVKD. Trimming took 5 bases from V and 4 from J; bases not matched to a gene: 6.

The V call is TRBV7-8, the J call TRBJ2-6, with D uncertain. CDR1 is SGHVS and CDR2 is FQNEAQ in the germline V gene. Trimming took 5 bases from V and 0 from J, leaving 8 bases between them. The CDR3 totals 15 residues. CDR3 DNA: TGTGCCAGCAGCCGAGCAGTCTCTGGGGCCAACGTCCTGACTTTC. It specifies CASSRAVSGANVLTF.